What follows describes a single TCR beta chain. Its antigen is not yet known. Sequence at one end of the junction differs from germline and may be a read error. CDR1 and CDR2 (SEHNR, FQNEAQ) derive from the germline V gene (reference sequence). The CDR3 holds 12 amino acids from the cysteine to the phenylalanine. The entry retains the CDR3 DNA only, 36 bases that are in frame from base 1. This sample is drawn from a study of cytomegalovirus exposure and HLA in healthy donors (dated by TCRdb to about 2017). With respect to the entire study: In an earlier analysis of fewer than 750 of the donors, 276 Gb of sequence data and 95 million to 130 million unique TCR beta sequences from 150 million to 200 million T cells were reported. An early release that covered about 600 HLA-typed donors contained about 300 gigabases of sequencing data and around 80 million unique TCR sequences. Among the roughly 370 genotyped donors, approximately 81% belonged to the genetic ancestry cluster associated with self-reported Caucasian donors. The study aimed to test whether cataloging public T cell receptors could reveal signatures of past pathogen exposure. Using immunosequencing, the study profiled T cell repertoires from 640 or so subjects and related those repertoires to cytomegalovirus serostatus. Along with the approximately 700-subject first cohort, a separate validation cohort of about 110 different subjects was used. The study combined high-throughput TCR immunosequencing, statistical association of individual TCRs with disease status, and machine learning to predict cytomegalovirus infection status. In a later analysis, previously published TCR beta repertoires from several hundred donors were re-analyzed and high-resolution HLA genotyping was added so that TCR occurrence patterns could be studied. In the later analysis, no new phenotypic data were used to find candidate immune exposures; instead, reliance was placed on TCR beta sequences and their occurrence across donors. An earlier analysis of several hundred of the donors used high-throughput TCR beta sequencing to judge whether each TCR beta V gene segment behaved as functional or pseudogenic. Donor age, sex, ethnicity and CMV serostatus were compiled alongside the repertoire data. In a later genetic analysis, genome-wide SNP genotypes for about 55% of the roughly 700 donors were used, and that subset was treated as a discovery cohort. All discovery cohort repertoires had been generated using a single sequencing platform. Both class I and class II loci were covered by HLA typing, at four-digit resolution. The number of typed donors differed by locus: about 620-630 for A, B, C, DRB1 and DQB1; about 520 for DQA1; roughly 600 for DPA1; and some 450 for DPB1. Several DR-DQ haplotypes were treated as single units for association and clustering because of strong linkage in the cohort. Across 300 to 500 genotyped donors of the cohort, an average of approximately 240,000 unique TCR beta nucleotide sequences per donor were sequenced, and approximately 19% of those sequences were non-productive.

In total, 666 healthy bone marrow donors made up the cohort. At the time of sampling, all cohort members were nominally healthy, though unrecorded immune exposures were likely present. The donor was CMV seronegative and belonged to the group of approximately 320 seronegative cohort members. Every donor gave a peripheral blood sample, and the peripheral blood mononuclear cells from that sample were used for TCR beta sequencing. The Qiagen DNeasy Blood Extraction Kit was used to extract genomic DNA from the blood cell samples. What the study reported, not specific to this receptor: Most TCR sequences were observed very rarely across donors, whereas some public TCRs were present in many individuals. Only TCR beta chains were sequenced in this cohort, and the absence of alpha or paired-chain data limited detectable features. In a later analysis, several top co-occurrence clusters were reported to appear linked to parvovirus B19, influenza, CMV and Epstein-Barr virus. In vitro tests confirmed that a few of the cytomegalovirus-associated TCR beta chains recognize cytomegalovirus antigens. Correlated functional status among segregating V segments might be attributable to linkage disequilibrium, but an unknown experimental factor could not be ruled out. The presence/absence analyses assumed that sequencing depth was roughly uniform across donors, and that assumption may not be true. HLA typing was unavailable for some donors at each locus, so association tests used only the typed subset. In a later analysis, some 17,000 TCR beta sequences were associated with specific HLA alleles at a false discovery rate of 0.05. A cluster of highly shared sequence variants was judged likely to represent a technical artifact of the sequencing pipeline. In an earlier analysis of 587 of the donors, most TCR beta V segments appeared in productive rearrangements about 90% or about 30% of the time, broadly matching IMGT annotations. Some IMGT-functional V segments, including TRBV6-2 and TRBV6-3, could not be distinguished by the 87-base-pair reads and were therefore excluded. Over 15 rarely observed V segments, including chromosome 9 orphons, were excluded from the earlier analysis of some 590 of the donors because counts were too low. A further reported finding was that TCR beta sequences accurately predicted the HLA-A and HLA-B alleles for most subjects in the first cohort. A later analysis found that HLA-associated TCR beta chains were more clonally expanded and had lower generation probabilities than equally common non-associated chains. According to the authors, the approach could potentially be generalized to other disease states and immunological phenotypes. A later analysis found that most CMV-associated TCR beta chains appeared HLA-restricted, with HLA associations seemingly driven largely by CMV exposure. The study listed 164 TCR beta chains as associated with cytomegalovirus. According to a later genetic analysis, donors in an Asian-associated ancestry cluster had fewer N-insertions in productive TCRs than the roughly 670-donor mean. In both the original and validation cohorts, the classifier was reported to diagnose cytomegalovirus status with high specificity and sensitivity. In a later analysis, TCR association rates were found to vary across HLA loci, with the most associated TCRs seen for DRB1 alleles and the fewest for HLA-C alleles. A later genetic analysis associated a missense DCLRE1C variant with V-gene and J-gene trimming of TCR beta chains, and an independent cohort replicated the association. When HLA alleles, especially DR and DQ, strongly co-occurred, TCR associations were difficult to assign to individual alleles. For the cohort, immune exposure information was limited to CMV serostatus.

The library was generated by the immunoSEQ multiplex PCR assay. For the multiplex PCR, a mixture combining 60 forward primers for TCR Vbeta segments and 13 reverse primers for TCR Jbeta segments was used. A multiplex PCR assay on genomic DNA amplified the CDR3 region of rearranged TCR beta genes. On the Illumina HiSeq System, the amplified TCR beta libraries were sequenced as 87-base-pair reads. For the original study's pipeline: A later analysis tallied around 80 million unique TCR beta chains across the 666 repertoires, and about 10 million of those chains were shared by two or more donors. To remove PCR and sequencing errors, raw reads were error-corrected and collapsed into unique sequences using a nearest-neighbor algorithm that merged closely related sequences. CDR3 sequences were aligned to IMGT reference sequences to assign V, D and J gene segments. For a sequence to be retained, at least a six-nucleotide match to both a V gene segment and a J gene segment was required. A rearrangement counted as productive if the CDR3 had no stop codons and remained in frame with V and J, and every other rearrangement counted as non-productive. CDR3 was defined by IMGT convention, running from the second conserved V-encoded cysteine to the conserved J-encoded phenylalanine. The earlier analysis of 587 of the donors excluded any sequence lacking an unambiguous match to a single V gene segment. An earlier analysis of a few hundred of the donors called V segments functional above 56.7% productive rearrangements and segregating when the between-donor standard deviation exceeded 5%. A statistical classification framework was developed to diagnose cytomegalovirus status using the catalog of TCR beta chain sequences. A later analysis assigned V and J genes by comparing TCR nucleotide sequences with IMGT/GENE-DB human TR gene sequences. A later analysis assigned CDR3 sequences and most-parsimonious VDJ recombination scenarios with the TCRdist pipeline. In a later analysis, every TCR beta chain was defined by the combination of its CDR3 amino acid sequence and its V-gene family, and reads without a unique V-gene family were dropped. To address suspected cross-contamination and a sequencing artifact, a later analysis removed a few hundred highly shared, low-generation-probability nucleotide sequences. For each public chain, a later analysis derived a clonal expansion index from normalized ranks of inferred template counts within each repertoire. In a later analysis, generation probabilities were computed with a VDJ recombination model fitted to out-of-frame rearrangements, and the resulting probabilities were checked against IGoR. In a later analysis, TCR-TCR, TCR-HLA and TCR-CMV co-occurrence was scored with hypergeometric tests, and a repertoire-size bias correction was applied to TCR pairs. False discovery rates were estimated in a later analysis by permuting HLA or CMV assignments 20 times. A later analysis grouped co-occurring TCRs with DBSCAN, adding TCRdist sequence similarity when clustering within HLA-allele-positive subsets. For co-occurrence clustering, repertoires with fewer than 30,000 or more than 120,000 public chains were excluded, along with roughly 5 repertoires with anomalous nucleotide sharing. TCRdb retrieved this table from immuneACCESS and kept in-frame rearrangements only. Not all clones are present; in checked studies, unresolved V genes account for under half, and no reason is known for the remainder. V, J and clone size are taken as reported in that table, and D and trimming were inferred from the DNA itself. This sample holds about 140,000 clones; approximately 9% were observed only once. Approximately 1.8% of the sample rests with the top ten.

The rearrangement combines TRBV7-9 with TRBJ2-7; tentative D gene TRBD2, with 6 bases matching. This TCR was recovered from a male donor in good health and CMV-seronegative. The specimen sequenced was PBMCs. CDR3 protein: CASSSGGNAGGF. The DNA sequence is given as TGTGCCAGCAGCTCTGGGGGGAATGCTGGGGGCTTC. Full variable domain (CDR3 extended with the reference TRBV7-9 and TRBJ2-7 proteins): DTGVSQNPRHKITKRGQNVTFRCDPISEHNRLYWYRQTLGQGPEFLTYFQNEAQLEKSRLLSDRFSAERPKGSFSTLEIQRTEQGDSAMYLCASSSGGNAGGFGPGTRLTVT.